The 4 T cell receptor beta chains reported below all come from one sample, sequenced in a study of T cell repertoires in cytomegalovirus infection. Each CDR3 protein is one row after TCRdb ran MiXCR on the reads. The sample contains about 920,000 distinct CDR3 sequences, around 32% of which appear only once. For these receptors, no antigen is known. The material was cultured CD8+ T cells from PBMCs, obtained from culture after CMV antigen stimulation. These receptors were collected from a human donor in good health (CMV status not recorded). Some clones in this sample may be carry-over from other donors' samples.

Ten or more counts support this clonotype. This rearrangement joins TRBV27 to TRBJ1-2, with D maybe TRBD1 (5 bases). The CDR3 is 14 amino acids. Looked up from germline, CDR1 is MNHEY and CDR2 is SMNVEV (reference sequence). Trimming left V 5 bases short and J 10 bases short, with 20 bases between. In nucleotides, the CDR3 is TGTGCCAGCAGTCACGGGGACCCCCGACGGGACTACACCTTC. Translation gives CASSHGDPRRDYTF.

This clonotype was seen a handful of times. The CDR3 sequence: CATSSLWGDVGGANVLTF. The CDR3 region has the DNA TGTGCCACCAGCAGTCTTTGGGGGGATGTGGGAGGGGCCAACGTCCTGACTTTC. This sequence joins TRBV15 and TRBJ2-6, with D possibly TRBD2 on 6 matching bases. There are 18 residues in the CDR3. Germline V gives CDR1 LNHNV, CDR2 YYDKDF (reference sequence). Trimming pared 3 bases from V and 4 bases from J, leaving 19 bases between. Full variable domain (remainder filled in from reference TRBV15 and TRBJ2-6): DAMVIQNPRYQVTQFGKPVTLSCSQTLNHNVMYWYQQKSSQAPKLLFHYYDKDFNNEADTPDNFQSRRPNTSFCFLDIRSPGLGDTAMYLCATSSLWGDVGGANVLTFGAGSRLTVL.

The chain uses TRBV7-2 and TRBJ1-1; D perhaps matches TRBD1 (5 bases). This CDR3 comprises 18 residues. The germline V and J ends were trimmed by 6 bases and 4 bases, with 27 bases remaining between them. Germline loops: CDR1 SGHTA, CDR2 FQGNSA. As DNA, the CDR3 is TGTGCCAGCAGTCCGCGGGGGAGACAGTGGGCGCGGAGCACTGAAGCTTTCTTT. Its translation: CASSPRGRQWARSTEAFF. Complete variable domain (other parts from reference TRBV7-2 and TRBJ1-1): GAGVSQSPSNKVTEKGKDVELRCDPISGHTALYWYRQSLGQGLEFLIYFQGNSAPDKSGLPSDRFSAERTGGSVSTLTIQRTQQEDSAVYLCASSPRGRQWARSTEAFFGQGTRLTVV.

This clonotype was counted ten times or more. V and J are TRBV7-2 and TRBJ2-3; 9 positions agree with TRBD1. The trim removed 2 bases at V and 4 bases at J, leaving 4 bases unmatched. The CDR3 spans 15 residues. Germline V lookup: CDR1 SGHTA, CDR2 FQGNSA. The CDR3: CASSLRTGVSDTQYF. The CDR3 bases are TGTGCCAGCAGCTTACGGACAGGGGTATCAGATACGCAGTATTTT.